The T cell receptor beta chain described here comes from a study of PD-1 blockade in classical Hodgkin lymphoma. The time point denotes: cycle 4 day 1 (C4D1), after six to seven weeks of nivolumab. Each and every patient relapsed after autologous stem cell transplantation, and patients got differing brentuximab vedotin exposure. Sequencing used immunoSEQ multiplex PCR; TCRdb keeps in-frame clones, though not all of them. This table holds some 22,000 clones, about three quarters found once. Trimming took 11 bases from V and 9 from J, leaving 17 bases between them. Germline-derived CDR1 and CDR2 are LNHDA and SQIVND (reference sequence). CDR3 length: 13 residues. Study outcomes and limitations: Newly diagnosed patients had baseline TCR diversity that was reportedly lower than that of healthy donors. Causes of the repertoire differences remain undefined, possibly disease activity or prior therapy. Nivolumab starters within 1 year of ASCT were excluded.

This clone was detected only once. Its antigen is still unknown. This TCR was sampled from a human donor with classical Hodgkin lymphoma. This chain joins TRBV19 and TRBJ1-6, with D perhaps TRBD1 (5 bases). The sequences come from peripheral blood mononuclear cells (PBMCs), collected before the fourth cycle of nivolumab. The CDR3 nucleotides read TGTGCCTGCCGGGAGCCAGGGAGTTCACCCCTCCACTTT. Amino acids: CACREPGSSPLHF.